This TCR beta chain was identified in a study of blood T cell repertoires in COVID-19 (dated by TCRdb to 2020 to 2022). Context from the whole study: Samples covering the acute and convalescent phases of COVID-19 were provided by collaborators in the United States, Italy and Spain. Samples came from the ongoing ImmuneRACE study (first 160 participants) plus 1,254 subjects from 6 global collaborators. The repertoires were released in a freely available public database intended as a resource for research on the immune response to SARS-CoV-2. Where available, HLA class I and class II types were taken from metadata supplied by the sample provider and were not determined by assay-based typing. Subjects who had been exposed to COVID-19, were actively infected with it, or had recovered from it provided the deeply sampled blood TCRbeta repertoires that made up the dataset. Sample metadata almost always included a de-identified subject ID, COVID-19 status, age in years and sex. The material from the prospective study consisted of cDNA or gDNA derived from T cells, B-cell-depleted T cells, or PBMCs. Overall study outcomes, separate from this receptor: Clinical and demographic metadata were provided uncurated, with the amount varying by source and participant.

About this clone: The antigen this receptor binds is unknown. No per-base quality is available; no much larger clone lies one base away.

Taken from cysteine to phenylalanine, the CDR3 has 14 residues. The read is trimmed to its CDR3 DNA, 42 bases read in frame from base 1. Trimming accounts for 6 bases at V and 2 bases at J, while the number of junction bases matched to no gene is 3. For CDR1 and CDR2, the germline V gene lists MNHEY and SVGAGI. TCRbeta CDR3 regions were amplified from genomic DNA using the immunoSEQ Assay, a bias-controlled multiplex PCR. On the study's bioinformatics: Within the assay, amplification of reference gene primers was used to estimate how many nucleated cells each sample contained. To quantify the absolute abundance of each unique TCRbeta CDR3 rearrangement, sequence reads were collapsed and filtered. Productive Simpson clonality was computed per sample as the square root of Simpson's diversity index over productive rearrangements. What TCRdb holds here is the immuneACCESS table cut down to in-frame rearrangements. Part of the clones is not present; checked against another copy, under half of the missing clones reflect an unresolved V gene, and the others are unexplained. V and J calls and clone size are copied from that table; D and trimming were computed from the DNA. The table for this sample lists 220,000 or so clones; about 93% of them were counted only once. 0.7% to 0.85% of the sample lies in the top ten.

One collaborating source in Seattle enrolled patients while the patients were actively infected and followed the patients over time throughout the course of disease. Whole blood was collected in K2EDTA tubes by collaborating institutions according to the institutions' own protocols. For TCRbeta analysis, collaborator samples were shipped as frozen whole blood, as isolated PBMCs, or as DNA extracted from either sample type. The rearranged segments are TRBV6-5 and TRBJ1-5; TRBD1 matches 8 bases in the middle. This sequence originates from a man aged 55 to 70 with COVID-19, enrolled during active disease. Specimen: peripheral blood. The CDR3 here reads CASRPGQGNQPQHF. The nucleotide sequence is TGTGCCAGCAGGCCGGGACAGGGCAATCAGCCCCAGCATTTT.